Below, 20 T cell receptor beta chains from the same sample are listed, as sequenced in a study of blood T cells in healthy people across ages. PCR was performed a second time for about 7 to 11 cycles using a sample-barcoded 5' primer and a J-beta primer mix. From the 5' RACE reads, TCRdb called clonotypes with MiXCR, one entry per CDR3 protein. This table has under 2 million distinct CDR3 sequences, around 36% appearing once. Source material: blood. These receptors came from a woman under 40 in good health.

This clonotype occurred many times. The rearrangement links TRBV7-8 to TRBJ2-1; 9 nucleotides match TRBD1. V shed 4 bases and J 3 bases; nucleotides not matched to a gene: 7. CDR3 length: 16 residues. The germline gives CDR1 SGHVS, CDR2 FQNEAQ. The CDR3 is CASSSRDRAVYNEQFF. CDR3 bases: TGTGCCAGCAGCTCCCGGGACAGGGCAGTCTACAATGAGCAGTTCTTC.

The CDR3 protein is CSSPRQGGTEAFF. In nucleotides, the CDR3 is TGCAGTTCCCCAAGGCAGGGGGGCACTGAAGCTTTCTTT. J is TRBJ1-1 and V is TRBV20-1, with 7 bases identical to TRBD1. The CDR3 is 13 residues long. Per the germline V gene, CDR1 is DFQATT and CDR2 is SNEGSKA (reference sequence). V shed 8 bases, J shed 4 bases, and the junction held 10 bases outside the gene matches.

The chain joins TRBV20-1 to TRBJ2-7, with D unclear. The CDR3 loop spans 14 amino acids. Looked up from germline, CDR1 is DFQATT and CDR2 is SNEGSKA (reference sequence). Trimming took 6 bases from V and 4 from J, leaving 19 bases between them. The CDR3 coding sequence is TGCAGTGCCCCATCGTCGGTGGGTGGGTACGAGCAGTACTTC. It codes for CSAPSSVGGYEQYF.

This clonotype showed up just a few times. The chain has TRBV28 and TRBJ2-3; 11 positions agree with TRBD2. Germline CDR1 MDHEN, CDR2 SYDVKM. V lost 6 bases and J lost 1; bases outside the gene matches: 15. This CDR3 is built from 19 residues. CDR3 amino acids: CASSSQSIRTSGRTDTQYF. CDR3 nucleotides: TGTGCCAGCAGCTCTCAAAGCATTCGGACTAGCGGGCGCACAGATACGCAGTATTTT.

The rearrangement joins TRBV7-6 to TRBJ2-1, with 14 bases fitting TRBD2. The germline CDR1 and CDR2 sequences are SGHVS and FNYEAQ. Unmatched junction bases numbered 9, after V lost 0 bases and J lost 5 bases. This CDR3 contains 19 residues. In nucleotides, the CDR3 is TGTGCCAGCAGCTTAGCGCATGGACTAGCGGGAGGAGTGGACAATGAGCAGTTCTTC. As protein: CASSLAHGLAGGVDNEQFF.

Concerning this clonotype itself: It may be a read error: a sequence one base away is much more abundant. The rearrangement uses TRBV20-1 and TRBJ2-4; the D gene could be TRBD1 or TRBD2 (5 bases each). The last part of the DNA fits TRBJ2-7 better; the J call may be wrong. Germline CDR1 DFQATT, CDR2 SNEGSKA (reference sequence). The CDR3 is 13 amino acids. CDR3 protein: CSPDRDRSCEQYF. CDR3 coding DNA: TGCAGTCCCGACCGGGACCGCTCCTGCGAGCAGTACTTC.

The chain recombines TRBV9 with TRBJ2-1, with 8 nucleotides matching TRBD1. Germline V lookup: CDR1 SGDLS, CDR2 YYNGEE. After removal of 3 bases from V and 0 bases from J, the junction contained 5 bases not matched to a gene. This CDR3 contains 16 residues. The CDR3 sequence is CASSAPGTGSYNEQFF. CDR3 in DNA: TGTGCCAGCAGCGCCCCCGGGACAGGCTCCTACAATGAGCAGTTCTTC. The full variable domain, rest sourced from reference TRBV9 and TRBJ2-1, is DSGVTQTPKHLITATGQRVTLRCSPRSGDLSVYWYQQSLDQGLQFLIQYYNGEERAKGNILERFSAQQFPDLHSELNLSSLELGDSALYFCASSAPGTGSYNEQFFGPGTRLTVL.

The V and J genes are TRBV9 and TRBJ1-4; no definite D call. Germline-derived CDR1 and CDR2 are SGDLS and YYNGEE. This CDR3 is 13 amino acids long. The V end was cut by 4 bases, the J end by 10 bases, with 14 bases between. The CDR3 DNA is TGTGCCAGCAGCTCACATCTGGAGGGAAAACTGTTTTTT. It translates to CASSSHLEGKLFF.

This clonotype was seen only a few times. The J gene is TRBJ1-2, the V gene TRBV6-1; D is uncertain. Germline V lookup: CDR1 MNHNS, CDR2 SASEGT. The V end was cut by 2 bases, the J end by 0 bases, with 7 bases between. This CDR3 spans 14 amino acids. The CDR3 DNA is TGTGCCAGCAGTGAAAACTTTTCTAACTATGGCTACACCTTC. Its protein is CASSENFSNYGYTF.

The chain joins TRBV5-6 to TRBJ2-5; 7 nucleotides align to TRBD1. The J call is doubtful: the DNA matches TRBJ2-7 better. The CDR3 loop spans 17 amino acids. The germline V gene encodes CDR1 SGHDT and CDR2 YYEEEE. The CDR3: CASSLGVGQDRSYEQYF. The CDR3 nucleotides read TGTGCCAGCAGCTTGGGGGTGGGGCAGGACAGGTCCTACGAGCAGTACTTC.

CDR3 sequence reads: CASSQVGQGSRGSNQPQHF. DNA for the CDR3: TGCGCCAGCAGCCAAGTGGGACAGGGGTCCCGGGGAAGCAATCAGCCCCAGCATTTT. V and J are TRBV4-1 and TRBJ1-5; 10 positions agree with TRBD1. The CDR3 covers 19 residues. Germline CDR1 MGHRA, CDR2 YSYEKL. V trimming: 1 base; J trimming: 1 base; junction bases outside the gene matches: 10.

In the case of this clonotype: At one end, the junction sequence differs from germline, possibly due to a read error. The chain carries TRBV2 and TRBJ1-6, with 10 bases identical to TRBD1. The CDR3 covers 15 residues. CDR1 and CDR2 (germline): SNHLY, FYNNEI. CDR3 sequence: CASSSGTGDKSPLHF. CDR3 sequence (DNA): TGTGCCAGCAGTTCTGGGACAGGGGATAAGTCACCCCTCCACTTT. Full variable domain (missing parts from reference TRBV2 and TRBJ1-6): EPEVTQTPSHQVTQMGQEVILRCVPISNHLYFYWYRQILGQKVEFLVSFYNNEISEKSEIFDDQFSVERPDGSNFTLKIRSTKLEDSAMYFCASSSGTGDKSPLHFGNGTRLTVT.

This clonotype turned up a few times. The J gene is TRBJ2-1, the V gene TRBV28; 16 nucleotides match TRBD2. CDR3 length: 15 amino acids. The V and J ends lost 5 bases and 10 bases, in that order; junction bases with no gene match: 5. The germline V gene has CDR1 MDHEN and CDR2 SYDVKM. The CDR3 spells CASSPGLAGGREQFF. The DNA of the CDR3 is TGTGCCAGCAGTCCGGGACTAGCGGGAGGGAGGGAGCAGTTCTTC.

This clonotype was counted between two and nine times. The chain combines TRBV12-3 or TRBV12-4 with TRBJ2-3; 12 bases are shared with TRBD2. The V gene end was trimmed by 6 bases and the J gene end by 0 bases; junction bases not matched to a gene: 7. The CDR3 totals 17 residues. CDR3 nucleotides: TGTGCCAGCAGCCCACTAGCGGGGGGAGCTAGCACAGATACGCAGTATTTT. Protein product: CASSPLAGGASTDTQYF.

The genes are TRBV12-3 or TRBV12-4 and TRBJ2-7; the match to TRBD2 covers 7 bases. The CDR3 consists of 14 residues. The junction had 6 bases not matched to a gene; V was cut back by 4 bases and J by 3 bases. The CDR3 here is CASSYRGDYYEQYF. As DNA, the CDR3 is TGTGCCAGCAGTTACCGGGGGGACTACTACGAGCAGTACTTC.

The CDR3 coding sequence is TGTGCCTGGAGTTTGGGGACAGGGACCGAGCAGTACTTC. Protein: CAWSLGTGTEQYF. This sequence joins TRBV30 and TRBJ2-7, with 9 bases fitting TRBD1. There are 13 residues in the CDR3. The V and J ends lost 2 bases and 6 bases, in that order; junction bases with no gene match: 5. Germline assignment: CDR1 GTSNPN and CDR2 SVGIG (reference sequence).

In this sample, this clonotype turned up many times. The chain uses TRBV29-1 and TRBJ2-3, with D perhaps TRBD2 (5 bases). The CDR3 runs to 14 residues. The germline V gene encodes CDR1 SQVTM and CDR2 ANQGSEA. CDR3 region: CSDRRTLTTDTQYF. CDR3 sequence (DNA): TGCAGTGACCGGAGGACCCTAACAACAGATACGCAGTATTTT.

This clonotype was counted a few times. The chain uses TRBV5-5 and TRBJ2-3; possible D gene TRBD2, 5 bases. Trimming shortened V by 4 bases and J by 4 bases, and 16 bases separated the two germline ends. The CDR3 is made up of 15 amino acids. CDR1 and CDR2 from the germline V gene are SGHKS and YYEKEE (reference sequence). The CDR3 loop reads CASSLWNPGADTQYF. The CDR3 DNA is TGTGCCAGCAGCCTATGGAATCCCGGGGCAGATACGCAGTATTTT.

This clonotype was counted between two and nine times. The chain links TRBV4-1 to TRBJ2-7, with D unclear. V lost 1 base, J lost 1 base, and 8 bases lay in between. Germline loops: CDR1 MGHRA, CDR2 YSYEKL. The CDR3 runs 14 residues. CDR3 coding DNA: TGCGCCAGCAGCCAAGGGACCCAGTCCTACGAGCAGTACTTC. Amino acid sequence: CASSQGTQSYEQYF.

In this sample, this clonotype turned up a few times. The chain links TRBV7-6 to TRBJ1-2, with D unclear. V was shortened by 4 bases and J by 0 bases, with 9 bases between the two germline ends. CDR1 is SGHVS and CDR2 is FNYEAQ in the germline V gene. The CDR3 has 14 amino acids. The CDR3 protein is CASSSFGTNYGYTF. The CDR3 DNA is TGTGCCAGCAGCTCCTTCGGAACTAACTATGGCTACACCTTC.